Reported below is one TCR beta chain. Its matching antigen is unknown. This CDR3 region has 14 residues. Germline V lookup: CDR1 MNHEY, CDR2 SMNVEV (reference sequence). The data are from a study of CXCR3-negative and CXCR3-positive naive CD8 T cells. For the study at large: Summed over all libraries, TRB reads came to around 140 million, with about 1.5 +/- 0.3 million per library. Broader study findings: Both naive subsets had comparably high diversity; memory CD8+ cells much lower. TRB CDR3s of CXCR3-positive naive cells were more hydrophobic than those of CXCR3-negative naive cells.

Triplicates of over 250,000 cells were sorted from each CD8+ T cell subset. Naive CD8+ T cells were CD45RO-CCR7+CD27+CD95-. In preparing the TRB cDNA libraries, 5' RACE with UMI labels was used. TCRdb processed the 5' RACE reads again and assigns one entry to each CDR3 protein, with no DNA. The sample includes about 120,000 distinct CDR3 sequences. Input material: naive CXCR3+ CD8+ T cells from blood. Documented subset: CD45RO-CCR7+CD27+CD95- naive CD8+ T cells expressing CXCR3 (TNR3+). The chain links TRBV27 to TRBJ2-7; TCRdb outputs TRBD1, but without DNA this stays unchecked. The TCR sequence derives from a human donor in good health. Some clones in this sample may be carry-over from other donors' samples. The CDR3 here is CASSSRGRVYEQYF.